The T cell receptor (beta chain) described here comes from a study of vaccination effects on CD4 cells after COVID-19. The overall study: Samples were taken post-vaccine, and their median timing was 72 days after the second dose. Study-wide points: The study got few convalescent patients and did not collect any early post-infection timepoints.

With regard to this clone: Its antigen remains unknown.

Before any sequencing was done, the ViraFEST assay used viral peptide pools to expand antigen-specific CD4+ T cells. When ten to eleven days of culture had elapsed, CD4+ T cells were isolated. It was two doses of either the BNT162b2 or mRNA-1273 vaccine that participants received. Peptides at roughly 10 ug/ml and IL-2 at about 10 IU/ml were added to around 2 million PBMC per well. In the cultures, half the medium was exchanged for IL-2 medium on days 3 and 7. TCRdb's table, derived via immunoSEQ multiplex PCR, lists solely in-frame clones and lacks some. The profile shows tens of thousands of clones, roughly 74% of them singletons. The input for sequencing was CD4+ T cells from PBMCs cultured with HCoV-OC43 spike peptides, taken after COVID-19 vaccination. Subset of the sample: HCoV-OC43 spike overlapping peptide pool stimulation. This TCR derives from a human donor who received a COVID-19 vaccine.

The CDR3 reads CASTRWSGGEQFF. CDR3 bases: TGTGCCAGCACCCGATGGTCGGGTGGAGAGCAGTTCTTC. This chain links TRBV27 with TRBJ2-1; D not resolved. Looked up from germline, CDR1 is MNHEY and CDR2 is SMNVEV (reference sequence). Trimming pared 7 bases from V and 10 bases from J, leaving 17 bases between. The CDR3 has 13 amino acids.